This TCR beta chain was sequenced for a study of blood T cell repertoires in COVID-19. Study-wide background: There were acute and convalescent COVID-19 samples, and they came from the United States, Italy and Spain.

Per the original methods: Reference gene primer amplification gave nucleated cell count estimates. Sequencing used immunoSEQ multiplex PCR; TCRdb keeps in-frame clones, though not all of them. V, J and clone size were drawn from that table, and D and trimming were deduced from the DNA. Of 20,000 or so clones listed, around nine tenths are singletons. The CDR3 has 18 residues. Germline V gives CDR1 SGDLS, CDR2 YYNGEE. Losses at the gene ends were 0 bases for V and 0 bases for J; bases not matched to a gene: 4. The chain uses TRBV9 and TRBJ2-2; 11 bases map to TRBD2. The sequencing input was peripheral blood. The sequence was obtained from a woman between 55 and 75 years old with active COVID-19. CDR3 region: CASSVELAGAANTGELFF. The CDR3 coding sequence is TGTGCCAGCAGCGTAGAACTAGCGGGGGCCGCGAACACCGGGGAGCTGTTTTTT. Full variable domain (outside the CDR3, taken from reference TRBV9 and TRBJ2-2): DSGVTQTPKHLITATGQRVTLRCSPRSGDLSVYWYQQSLDQGLQFLIQYYNGEERAKGNILERFSAQQFPDLHSELNLSSLELGDSALYFCASSVELAGAANTGELFFGEGSRLTVL.